Each of the 18 T cell receptor beta chains below was sequenced from the same sample in a study of radiotherapy plus CTLA-4 blockade in lung cancer. The protocol was immunoSEQ multiplex PCR, while the TCRdb copy is restricted to in-frame clones and leaves out a portion. Of 52,000 or so clones in the sample, approximately 84% were seen once. The sequencing here drew on peripheral blood, taken from a patient treated with radiotherapy plus ipilimumab. Every receptor here comes from a human donor with non-small cell lung cancer whose response to radiotherapy plus ipilimumab could not be evaluated.

The rearrangement links TRBV6-1 to TRBJ1-5; 8 nucleotides align to TRBD1. Germline-derived CDR1 and CDR2 are MNHNS and SASEGT. CDR3 length: 14 residues. V dropped 6 bases and J dropped 4; count of bases not matched to a gene: 5. CDR3 amino acids: CASSEGQVNQPQHF. The DNA of the CDR3 is TGTGCCAGCAGCGAGGGACAGGTTAATCAGCCCCAGCATTTT.

The V call is TRBV5-4, the J call TRBJ1-6; D unclear. Germline lookup yields CDR1 SGHNT and CDR2 YYREEE (reference sequence). The CDR3 is 17 residues long. The V gene lost 1 base and the J gene lost 10 bases, with 21 bases spanning the gap. In DNA form, the CDR3 reads TGTGCCAGCAGCTTGAAAGACGCATCCATGACGGGGTCACCCCTCCACTTT. Translation gives CASSLKDASMTGSPLHF.

The chain joins TRBV18 to TRBJ2-7; D may be TRBD2 (6 bases). Germline V gene data show CDR1 as KGHSH and CDR2 as LQKENI. CDR3 length: 15 residues. Trimming stripped 3 bases from V and 3 bases from J, with 15 bases between. CDR3 in amino acids: CASSPAGGGVYEQYF. The CDR3 nucleotides read TGTGCCAGCTCACCGGCAGGTGGAGGGGTCTACGAGCAGTACTTC.

This chain links TRBV15 with TRBJ2-5; TRBD2 aligns across 8 bases. CDR1 is LNHNV, CDR2 YYDKDF, per germline (reference sequence). The CDR3 is 18 amino acids. After removal of 4 bases from V and 6 bases from J, the junction contained 19 bases not matched to a gene. CDR3 protein: CATSTYWTGGPRTQTQYF. The CDR3 DNA reads as TGTGCCACCAGCACCTACTGGACGGGAGGGCCGCGAACCCAGACCCAGTACTTC.

V is TRBV10-3 and J is TRBJ1-1; 10 nucleotides line up with TRBD1. J gave up 0 bases and V 6 bases, and 4 bases lay outside the gene matches. This CDR3 is 15 amino acids long. Germline values: CDR1 ENHRY, CDR2 SYGVKD. Here the CDR3 DNA reads TGTGCCATCAGGAGGGGACAGGGGTTGAACACTGAAGCTTTCTTT. Translation: CAIRRGQGLNTEAFF.

This chain uses TRBV5-4 with TRBJ2-5; tentatively, D is TRBD1 (5 bases). There are 15 residues in the CDR3. Trimming pared 0 bases from V and 4 bases from J, leaving 13 bases between. Germline V gives CDR1 SGHNT, CDR2 YYREEE (reference sequence). As DNA, the CDR3 is TGTGCCAGCAGCTTGGATAGTAAGGGGCCAGAGACCCAGTACTTC. Encoded protein: CASSLDSKGPETQYF.

The V and J genes are TRBV19 and TRBJ1-5; no clear D. CDR3 size: 15 residues. Germline V gene sequence: CDR1 LNHDA, CDR2 SQIVND (reference sequence). Trimming removed 8 bases from V and 0 bases from J, with 14 bases in between. CDR3 coding DNA: TGTGCCAGTCGCGGGGAGCGGTATAGCAATCAGCCCCAGCATTTT. Amino acids: CASRGERYSNQPQHF.

This clone was detected a few times. The rearrangement joins TRBV5-4 to TRBJ2-2; possible D gene TRBD1, 6 bases. Germline CDR1 SGHNT, CDR2 YYREEE (reference sequence). The V gene lost 2 bases and the J gene lost 0 bases, with 14 bases spanning the gap. The CDR3 spans 17 residues. The CDR3 DNA follows: TGTGCCAGCAGCTTAGACAGGCGACGTACGAACACCGGGGAGCTGTTTTTT. It specifies CASSLDRRRTNTGELFF.

CDR3 loop: CASSQDTERYSGANVLTF. The CDR3 nucleotides read TGCGCCAGCAGCCAAGATACCGAGCGCTACTCTGGGGCCAACGTCCTGACTTTC. The V and J genes are TRBV4-3 and TRBJ2-6; D not resolved. Germline V lookup: CDR1 LGHNA, CDR2 YSLEER. The V end was cut by 0 bases, the J end by 0 bases, with 12 bases between. This CDR3 comprises 18 residues.

This clone was found a few times. The V and J genes are TRBV10-1 and TRBJ2-2; 7 nucleotides match TRBD1. Trimming removed 5 bases from V and 7 bases from J; junction bases left unmatched: 1. The CDR3 runs 12 residues. The germline CDR1 and CDR2 sequences are WNHNN and SYGVQD (reference sequence). The CDR3 region has the DNA TGCGCCAGCAGTAGGACAGGCGGGGAGCTGTTTTTT. Translating it yields CASSRTGGELFF.

V is TRBV5-4 and J is TRBJ2-3; TRBD2 aligns across 13 bases. Germline trimming cut 3 bases from V and 6 bases from J; bases unmatched to any gene: 7. Germline lookup yields CDR1 SGHNT and CDR2 YYREEE (reference sequence). The CDR3 spans 16 residues. The CDR3 here is CASSSRTSGRLDTQYF. The CDR3 nucleotides are TGTGCCAGCAGCTCCAGGACTAGCGGGAGACTGGATACGCAGTATTTT.

This clone was observed once. Other nucleotide sequences in the sample specify the same CDR3. This chain uses TRBV4-3 with TRBJ2-3, with a possible D match to TRBD1 (6 bases). V was shortened by 4 bases and J by 4 bases, with 15 bases between the two germline ends. The CDR3 runs to 15 residues. In germline, CDR1 is LGHNA, CDR2 YSLEER. Here the CDR3 reads CASSRDIIGPDTQYF. Here the CDR3 DNA reads TGCGCCAGCAGCCGGGACATTATCGGCCCAGATACGCAGTATTTT.

The chain carries TRBV19 and TRBJ2-7; maybe TRBD1 (5 bases). This CDR3 is built from 13 residues. Germline CDR1 LNHDA, CDR2 SQIVND (reference sequence). Trimming stripped 5 bases from V and 2 bases from J, with 10 bases between. Written as DNA, the CDR3 is TGTGCCAGTAGTTCGGACACTGCCTACGAGCAGTACTTC. Translated: CASSSDTAYEQYF.

This chain uses TRBV6-5 with TRBJ2-6, with D possibly being TRBD2 (5 bases). CDR1 is MNHEY, CDR2 SVGAGI, per germline. The V end was cut by 3 bases, the J end by 0 bases, with 6 bases between. This CDR3 is built from 15 residues. CDR3 in DNA: TGTGCCAGCAGTTATGGGAGCTCTGGGGCCAACGTCCTGACTTTC. Its translation is CASSYGSSGANVLTF.

The genes are TRBV2 and TRBJ1-5; 8 bases line up with TRBD1. V gave up 6 bases and J gave up 4 bases; unmatched junction bases: 8. This CDR3 has 15 amino acids. CDR1 SNHLY and CDR2 FYNNEI come from the germline V gene. CDR3 sequence reads: CASRPDRGWNQPQHF. The CDR3 nucleotides are TGTGCCAGCAGACCCGACAGGGGCTGGAATCAGCCCCAGCATTTT.

The V and J genes are TRBV4-3 and TRBJ1-4, with 8 bases fitting TRBD1. Germline V gene data show CDR1 as LGHNA and CDR2 as YSLEER. CDR3 length: 15 amino acids. The ends lost 0 bases at V and 6 bases at J; junction bases unmatched: 3. Here the CDR3 DNA reads TGCGCCAGCAGCCAAGAACTGGACAGGGATGAAAAACTGTTTTTT. Encoded protein: CASSQELDRDEKLFF.

V and J are TRBV10-2 and TRBJ2-7, with TRBD1 matching 8 bases. Germline loops: CDR1 WSHSY, CDR2 SAAADI. Trimming removed 7 bases from V and 3 bases from J; junction bases left unmatched: 2. This CDR3 is 12 amino acids long. The DNA for the CDR3 is TGCGCCAGCACCGACAGGGGCTACGAGCAGTACTTC. Amino acids: CASTDRGYEQYF.

The genes are TRBV7-2 and TRBJ2-7; TRBD1 aligns across 9 bases. The CDR3 runs to 15 residues. CDR1 is SGHTA and CDR2 is FQGNSA in the germline V gene. The trim removed 1 base at V and 5 bases at J, leaving 6 bases unmatched. The CDR3 sequence: CASSLVGQGLNEQYF. The DNA of the CDR3 is TGTGCCAGCAGCTTAGTGGGACAGGGTCTCAACGAGCAGTACTTC.